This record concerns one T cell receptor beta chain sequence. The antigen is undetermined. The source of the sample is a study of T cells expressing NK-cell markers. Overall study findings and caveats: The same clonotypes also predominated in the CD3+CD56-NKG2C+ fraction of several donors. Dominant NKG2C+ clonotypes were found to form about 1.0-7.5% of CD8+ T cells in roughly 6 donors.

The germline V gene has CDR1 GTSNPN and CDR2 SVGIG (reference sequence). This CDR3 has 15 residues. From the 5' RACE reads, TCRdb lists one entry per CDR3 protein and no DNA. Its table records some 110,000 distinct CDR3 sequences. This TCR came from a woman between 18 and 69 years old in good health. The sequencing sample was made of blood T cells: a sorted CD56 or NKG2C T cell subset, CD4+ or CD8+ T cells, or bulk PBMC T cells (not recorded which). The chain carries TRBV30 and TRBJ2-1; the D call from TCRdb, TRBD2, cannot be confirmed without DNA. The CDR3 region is CAWSAPTTSLGEQFF.